These 15 T cell receptor beta chains came from one sample sequenced in a study of T cell repertoires in cytomegalovirus infection. A single record per CDR3 protein comes from TCRdb applying MiXCR to the reads. The sample carries hundreds of thousands of distinct CDR3 sequences, around 32% recorded once. Their specific antigens are unknown. The sequencing used cultured CD8+ T cells from PBMCs, collected from culture after CMV antigen stimulation. The receptors come from a human donor in good health (CMV status not recorded). Some clones in this sample may be carry-over from other donors' samples.

The V gene is TRBV7-9, the J gene TRBJ2-6; D not certain. Looked up from germline, CDR1 is SEHNR and CDR2 is FQNEAQ (reference sequence). V lost 5 bases and J lost 5, with 22 bases in between. CDR3 size: 18 residues. The CDR3 region has the DNA TGTGCCAGCAGCCCGACTTCGGGCCGCTCAATCTGGGCCAACGTCCTGACTTTC. Translation gives CASSPTSGRSIWANVLTF.

This chain connects TRBV6-2 or TRBV6-3 to TRBJ2-1, with D possibly being TRBD2 (5 bases). In germline, CDR1 is MNHEY, CDR2 SVGEGT. V was clipped by 1 base and J by 9 bases, with 7 bases between them. The CDR3 loop spans 12 amino acids. CDR3 residues: CASSYYEGEQFF. CDR3 DNA: TGTGCCAGCAGTTACTACGAGGGTGAGCAGTTCTTC.

This clonotype was counted a few times. This chain connects TRBV28 to TRBJ1-2; D unresolved. Trimming left V 2 bases short and J 0 bases short, with 13 bases between. Germline-derived CDR1 and CDR2 are MDHEN and SYDVKM. The CDR3 is 16 residues long. CDR3: CASSLAEGPSNYGYTF. The DNA for the CDR3 is TGTGCCAGCAGTTTAGCAGAAGGCCCGTCTAACTATGGCTACACCTTC.

The rearrangement uses TRBV6-8 and TRBJ2-3; a weak D match, TRBD2 (7 bases). CDR3 size: 16 residues. Trimming took 4 bases from V and 1 from J, leaving 15 bases between them. CDR1 and CDR2 (germline): MNHGY, SAAAGT. In nucleotides, the CDR3 is TGTGCCAGCAGTTGGGGGGGGGCCGGGGGCACAGATACGCAGTATTTT. This sequence encodes CASSWGGAGGTDTQYF.

The chain combines TRBV7-9 with TRBJ2-5, with 8 positions matching TRBD2. The CDR3 spans 16 residues. V gave up 4 bases and J gave up 5 bases; unmatched junction bases: 12. Germline CDR1 and CDR2: SEHNR and FQNEAQ (reference sequence). DNA for the CDR3: TGTGCCAGCAGCTCCCCAGTAACGGGGGGGGAGGAGACCCAGTACTTC. Translation gives CASSSPVTGGEETQYF.

In this sample, this clonotype turned up a few times. This rearrangement joins TRBV7-6 to TRBJ2-5, with D tentatively TRBD2 (5 bases). The germline V and J ends were trimmed by 4 bases and 2 bases, with 11 bases remaining between them. CDR3 length: 14 residues. Germline CDR1 is SGHVS and CDR2 is FNYEAQ. CDR3 sequence (DNA): TGTGCCAGCAGCTCCCGGACTCTTCAAGAGACCCAGTACTTC. This sequence encodes CASSSRTLQETQYF.

The sample holds a few counts of this clonotype. The rearrangement joins TRBV5-4 to TRBJ2-1; D unresolved. The V and J ends lost 6 bases and 6 bases respectively, with 7 bases between them. This CDR3 is built from 11 residues. Looked up from germline, CDR1 is SGHNT and CDR2 is YYREEE (reference sequence). CDR3 amino acids: CASTDLNEQFF. In DNA form, the CDR3 reads TGTGCCAGCACGGATCTCAATGAGCAGTTCTTC.

The gene calls are TRBV6-2 or TRBV6-3 and TRBJ1-5; maybe TRBD1 (5 bases). CDR3 length: 14 amino acids. V gave up 7 bases and J gave up 5 bases, with 15 bases separating them. Germline-derived CDR1 and CDR2 are MNHEY and SVGEGT. DNA for the CDR3: TGTGCCAGCACCCAGTCGTGGGGGTATCAGCCCCAGCATTTT. This encodes CASTQSWGYQPQHF.

This chain joins TRBV7-2 and TRBJ1-1, with TRBD1 matching over 8 bases. In germline, CDR1 is SGHTA, CDR2 FQGNSA. This CDR3 is 17 amino acids long. V was pared by 8 bases and J by 0 bases, with 14 bases of the junction left unmatched. The CDR3 spells CASSPRTGRLMNTEAFF. CDR3 nucleotide sequence: TGTGCCAGCTCACCTCGGACAGGGCGACTTATGAACACTGAAGCTTTCTTT.

V is TRBV7-9 and J is TRBJ2-3; 10 bases align to TRBD1. The CDR3 runs to 15 residues. CDR1 and CDR2 (germline): SEHNR, FQNEAQ (reference sequence). Germline trimming cut 5 bases from V and 2 bases from J; bases unmatched to any gene: 4. CDR3 in DNA: TGTGCCAGCAGCCCCGGGACAGGGGCCACAGATACGCAGTATTTT. It encodes CASSPGTGATDTQYF.

The chain links TRBV4-2 to TRBJ2-3, with D unresolved. Trimming stripped 4 bases from V and 2 bases from J, with 16 bases between. CDR3 length: 16 residues. Germline V gene sequence: CDR1 LGHNA, CDR2 YNFKEQ. CDR3 DNA: TGTGCCAGCAGCCCCGGTGATGCCCGGTACACAGATACGCAGTATTTT. Its translation is CASSPGDARYTDTQYF.

In this sample, this clonotype turned up a few times. The chain is built from TRBV19 and TRBJ1-5; 7 bases are a match to TRBD1. CDR3 size: 18 residues. Trimming removed 0 bases from V and 0 bases from J; junction bases left unmatched: 8. Germline V gene data show CDR1 as LNHDA and CDR2 as SQIVND (reference sequence). The CDR3 nucleotides read TGTGCCAGTAGTATAGACCCTTCGGGACAGATTAGCAATCAGCCCCAGCATTTT. Translating it yields CASSIDPSGQISNQPQHF.

This clonotype showed up just a few times. V is TRBV6-6 and J is TRBJ2-7; D is unclear. Germline loops: CDR1 MNHNY, CDR2 SVGAGI (reference sequence). CDR3 size: 13 residues. V shed 6 bases and J shed 6 bases, with 15 bases lying between them. The CDR3 coding sequence is TGTGCCAGCAGCCAATTTCTTTCGGGCGAGCAGTACTTC. Translating gives CASSQFLSGEQYF.

The CDR3 region has the DNA TGTGCCAGTAGTATAAGAGGCGGGGGGGCCTACAATGAGCAGTTCTTC. It yields the protein CASSIRGGGAYNEQFF. J is TRBJ2-1 and V is TRBV19; 9 nucleotides agree with TRBD2. The CDR3 contains 16 residues. In germline, CDR1 is LNHDA, CDR2 SQIVND (reference sequence). Trimming removed 2 bases from V and 2 bases from J; junction bases left unmatched: 4.

The V call is TRBV6-5, the J call TRBJ2-2; D remains unclear. The CDR3 totals 14 residues. The germline CDR1 and CDR2 sequences are MNHEY and SVGAGI. The V end was cut by 0 bases, the J end by 5 bases, with 7 bases between. The CDR3: CASSYSRLTGELFF. The CDR3 DNA reads as TGTGCCAGCAGTTACTCCCGTTTAACCGGGGAGCTGTTTTTT.